These T cell receptor beta chains were read from a single sample in a study of cytomegalovirus exposure and HLA in healthy donors. Method: immunoSEQ multiplex PCR; TCRdb's copy keeps in-frame clones and lacks some. This sample has 200,000 or so clones, with 70% to 85% found just once. Sequenced material: PBMCs. These receptors were collected from a man between 50 and 59 years old in good health and CMV-seronegative. Each CDR3 is given with its conserved first and last residue. Clone sizes are given selectively: once, few, many, or a class where the clone is expanded.

CARRGTELSSGNTIYF	NA	TRBJ1-3	TRBV19
CASSLRLAGGSDEQYF	NA	TRBJ2-7	TRBV27
CASSLDRGPYNEQFF	few	TRBJ2-1	TRBV5-4
CASNMAGESGELFF	NA	TRBJ2-2	TRBV2
CASSLSGGRNTGELFF	NA	TRBJ2-2	TRBV28
CASSEAQEGGTGYEQYF	NA	TRBJ2-7	TRBV6-1
CSVEAGRETQYF	NA	TRBJ2-5	TRBV29-1
CASSLGAYGEAQYF	NA	TRBJ2-5	TRBV5-4
CASSLAEGMRMYEQYF	NA	TRBJ2-7	TRBV5-1
CASSPETGDSNQPQHF	NA	TRBJ1-5	TRBV5-5
CASRSTDTQYF	NA	TRBJ2-3	TRBV27
CASSLATQSSYEQYF	NA	TRBJ2-7	TRBV7-2
CASSLGGQGIQETQYF	NA	TRBJ2-5	TRBV28
CASSPGPQSYNEQFF	NA	TRBJ2-1	TRBV27
CASSFQSGSTQYF	NA	TRBJ2-3	TRBV27
CASSLDANYEQYF	NA	NA	TRBV7-2
CASSFGQSNQPQHF	once	TRBJ1-5	TRBV5-5